The clone carrying this T cell receptor (beta chain) was seen more than once but under ten times. Its matching antigen is unknown. These data belong to a study of T-cell memory formation after mild COVID-19. Whole-study context: TCR clusters were largely donor specific.

Germline assignment: CDR1 SGHVS and CDR2 FQNEAQ. The V gene lost 3 bases and the J gene lost 2 bases, with 12 bases spanning the gap. CDR3 length: 15 residues. Whole-study results and caveats: Confirmation was lacking for SARS-CoV-2 specificity of second-wave clones that peaked on day 37.

Using its own MiXCR run on the 5' RACE reads, TCRdb lists one record per CDR3 protein. The sample records about 150,000 distinct CDR3 sequences, approximately 13% being singletons. The sequence derives from a man between 18 and 29 years old who had mild COVID-19 (a few samples of this study predate the infection). Cell type and time point are not known. This rearrangement joins TRBV7-8 to TRBJ2-3, with D maybe TRBD2 (5 bases). Sequencing was done on a sample of PBMCs or a T cell subset sorted from them (not recorded which). This CDR3 reads CASSFGREHTDTQYF. CDR3 nucleotides: TGTGCCAGCAGCTTCGGACGGGAACACACAGATACGCAGTATTTT.